Below, 25 T cell receptor beta chains from the same sample are listed, as sequenced in a study of cytomegalovirus exposure and HLA in healthy donors. The study ran its PCR with 60 Vbeta and 13 Jbeta primers. Profiled with immunoSEQ multiplex PCR; TCRdb holds only in-frame clones, not every one. The table lists about 150,000 clones, about four fifths of them singletons. The sample consisted of PBMCs. The receptor source for this set is a man between 18 and 29 years old in good health and CMV-seronegative.

The rearrangement links TRBV5-1 to TRBJ2-5; perhaps TRBD1 as D (5 bases). The CDR3 spans 14 residues. Germline V gives CDR1 SGHRS, CDR2 YFSETQ. Trimming stripped 1 base from V and 1 base from J, with 8 bases between. The CDR3 coding sequence is TGCGCCAGCAGCTTGCGACAGAGCCAAGAGACCCAGTACTTC. Encoded protein: CASSLRQSQETQYF. Together with reference TRBV5-1 and TRBJ2-5, the CDR3 gives the full variable domain: KAGVTQTPRYLIKTRGQQVTLSCSPISGHRSVSWYQQTPGQGLQFLFEYFSETQRNKGNFPGRFSGRQFSNSRSEMNVSTLELGDSALYLCASSLRQSQETQYFGPGTRLLVL.

The chain has TRBV6-6 and TRBJ2-4; D possibly corresponds to TRBD2 (5 bases). The CDR3 has 14 amino acids. V was trimmed by 4 bases and J by 1 base, leaving 8 bases between them. The germline V gene encodes CDR1 MNHNY and CDR2 SVGAGI (reference sequence). CDR3 DNA: TGTGCCAGCAGTTTTCGGACTGCCAAAAACATTCAGTACTTC. Protein sequence: CASSFRTAKNIQYF.

The chain carries TRBV6-5 and TRBJ1-1; a weak D match, TRBD1 (5 bases). From germline, CDR1 is MNHEY and CDR2 SVGAGI. CDR3 length: 14 residues. The V end was cut by 0 bases, the J end by 7 bases, with 12 bases between. The CDR3 reads CASSYSEQDDEAFF. The CDR3 DNA reads as TGTGCCAGCAGTTACTCGGAACAGGACGATGAAGCTTTCTTT.

The chain uses TRBV25-1 and TRBJ1-2; D unresolved. The CDR3 sequence is 14 residues long. The germline V gene encodes CDR1 MGHDK and CDR2 SYGVNS. V gave up 6 bases and J gave up 0 bases, with 11 bases separating them. In nucleotides, the CDR3 is TGTGCCAGCAGGGCACCCGGGACTAACTATGGCTACACCTTC. Translated: CASRAPGTNYGYTF.

The chain employs TRBV4-1 and TRBJ1-5, with D tentatively TRBD1 (5 bases). Trimming pared 0 bases from V and 4 bases from J, leaving 10 bases between. CDR1 and CDR2 from the germline V gene are MGHRA and YSYEKL. This CDR3 has 15 amino acids. In DNA, the CDR3 is TGCGCCAGCAGCCAAGAAAGGGGTAGTAATCAGCCCCAGCATTTT. Its translation is CASSQERGSNQPQHF.

The chain has TRBV28 and TRBJ1-6; 9 bases line up with TRBD1. Germline values: CDR1 MDHEN, CDR2 SYDVKM. The CDR3 covers 14 residues. J lost 9 bases, V lost 6 bases, and 6 bases had no gene match. Here the CDR3 reads CASRSTGGSSPLHF. CDR3 sequence (DNA): TGTGCCAGCAGGTCAACAGGGGGCAGTTCACCCCTCCACTTT.

In this sample, this clone turned up a few times. The chain links TRBV28 to TRBJ2-7, with D tentatively TRBD1 or TRBD2 (5 bases each). Per germline, CDR1 MDHEN and CDR2 SYDVKM. This CDR3 region has 11 residues. Trimming took 10 bases from V and 3 from J, leaving 10 bases between them. The CDR3 DNA reads TGTGCCACCAGAGGGGTCTACGAGCAGTACGTC. Translating it yields CATRGVYEQYV.

V gene TRBV19 combines with J gene TRBJ1-5; 10 bases are shared with TRBD1. In germline, CDR1 is LNHDA, CDR2 SQIVND (reference sequence). V lost 6 bases to trimming and J lost 6 bases; unmatched junction nucleotides: 17. CDR3 size: 18 residues. CDR3 residues: CASSPRDRGIGRGQPQHF. The CDR3 nucleotides read TGTGCCAGTAGCCCCCGGGACAGGGGAATAGGTCGAGGTCAGCCCCAGCATTTT.

V gene TRBV13 combines with J gene TRBJ2-5, with TRBD1 as a possible D gene (5 bases). Germline V gene data show CDR1 as PRHDT and CDR2 as FYEKMQ (reference sequence). Trimming stripped 4 bases from V and 7 bases from J, with 13 bases between. This CDR3 is built from 13 residues. In nucleotides, the CDR3 is TGTGCCAGCAGCTACCAGGGATATGGGACCCAGTACTTC. Its translation is CASSYQGYGTQYF.

The CDR3 DNA reads TGTGCCTGGACAATACCGGGACAGACGAACACTGAAGCTTTCTTT. This gives the protein CAWTIPGQTNTEAFF. The gene calls are TRBV30 and TRBJ1-1, with 7 bases fitting TRBD1. The V gene's germline CDR1 is GTSNPN and CDR2 SVGIG (reference sequence). J lost 1 base, V lost 4 bases, and 9 bases had no gene match. This CDR3 is built from 15 residues.

This chain links TRBV11-2 with TRBJ1-2; 8 bases align to TRBD1. J was trimmed by 8 bases and V by 7 bases; bases with no gene match: 15. The CDR3 has 15 amino acids. CDR1 and CDR2 (germline): SGHAT, FQNNGV. CDR3 sequence (DNA): TGTGCCAGCACTTCTACTTCGACAGGGGAGTCAGGCTACACCTTC. Amino acid sequence: CASTSTSTGESGYTF. Supplemented by reference TRBV11-2 and TRBJ1-2, the full variable domain reads EAGVAQSPRYKIIEKRQSVAFWCNPISGHATLYWYQQILGQGPKLLIQFQNNGVVDDSQLPKDRFSAERLKGVDSTLKIQPAKLEDSAVYLCASTSTSTGESGYTFGSGTRLTVV.

This chain joins TRBV29-1 and TRBJ1-2, with 8 bases fitting TRBD1. The CDR3 runs 15 residues. J lost 0 bases, V lost 4 bases, and 7 bases had no gene match. From germline, CDR1 is SQVTM and CDR2 ANQGSEA. CDR3: CSVATGVMSNYGYTF. The CDR3 DNA reads as TGCAGCGTTGCGACAGGGGTCATGTCTAACTATGGCTACACCTTC.

This clone was observed a single time. The J gene is TRBJ2-5, the V gene TRBV6-6; 7 bases map to TRBD1. The DNA end is more similar to TRBJ2-7, so the J call may be wrong. CDR1 MNHNY and CDR2 SVGAGI come from the germline V gene (reference sequence). The CDR3 is 12 residues long. The CDR3 loop reads CASRGTDYEQYF. CDR3 DNA: TGTGCCAGCAGGGGGACAGACTACGAGCAGTACTTC.

This clone was detected only a few times. This chain connects TRBV30 to TRBJ1-3; weak D call: TRBD1 (5 bases). The ends were cut back, 3 bases at V and 0 bases at J, with 9 bases in the middle. This CDR3 has 14 amino acids. Germline CDR1 reads GTSNPN; CDR2 reads SVGIG (reference sequence). The CDR3 here is CAWRMQGSGNTIYF. CDR3 sequence (DNA): TGTGCCTGGAGAATGCAGGGCTCTGGAAACACCATATATTTT.

The gene calls are TRBV11-3 and TRBJ2-3; weak D call: TRBD2 (5 bases). Trimming pared 1 base from V and 5 bases from J, leaving 13 bases between. Germline V CDR1 and CDR2: SGHNT, YENEEA. The CDR3 has 15 amino acids. CDR3 amino acids: CASSLAGNFLDTQYF. In nucleotides, the CDR3 is TGTGCCAGCAGCTTAGCCGGGAATTTTCTAGATACGCAGTATTTT.

V is TRBV5-1 and J is TRBJ1-3, with D possibly being TRBD1 (6 bases). Trimming shortened V by 0 bases and J by 0 bases, and 7 bases separated the two germline ends. The germline CDR1 and CDR2 sequences are SGHRS and YFSETQ. CDR3 length equals 15 residues. The CDR3 loop is CASSLEGVSGNTIYF. CDR3 nucleotides: TGCGCCAGCAGCTTGGAGGGGGTCTCTGGAAACACCATATATTTT.

This clone was seen a single time. V usage is TRBV5-1 and J usage is TRBJ1-6; D might be TRBD1 (6 bases). The germline V and J ends were trimmed by 4 bases and 7 bases, with 12 bases remaining between them. CDR3 size: 14 residues. Germline CDR1 is SGHRS and CDR2 is YFSETQ. The CDR3 sequence is CASSATTGNSPLHF. The CDR3 DNA reads TGCGCCAGCAGCGCTACCACAGGGAATTCACCCCTCCACTTT.

This clone has only a few counts. The CDR3 DNA sequence: TGTGCCACCCTGCAGGGATCCGCTAGCACAGATACGCAGTATTTT. It encodes CATLQGSASTDTQYF. The V gene is TRBV28, the J gene TRBJ2-3, with TRBD1 as a possible D gene (5 bases). Germline lookup yields CDR1 MDHEN and CDR2 SYDVKM. The CDR3 loop spans 15 amino acids. V dropped 10 bases and J dropped 0 bases, with 17 bases sitting between them.

This clone was seen once. An end of the junction differs from the germline gene, which may be a read error. The genes are TRBV23-1 and TRBJ1-3; D call uncertain. TRBV23-1 is an open reading frame whose function is uncertain. This CDR3 has 8 residues. CDR3 DNA: TGCGCCAGCAGTCCCGGTGATTTT. Residues: CASSPGDF.

This CDR3 is CASSQVTSGGSTDTQYF. The CDR3 DNA follows: TGCGCCAGCAGCCAAGTTACTAGCGGGGGAAGCACAGATACGCAGTATTTT. V usage is TRBV4-1 and J usage is TRBJ2-3; 11 nucleotides line up with TRBD2. Germline lookup yields CDR1 MGHRA and CDR2 YSYEKL. With 1 base clipped from V and 0 bases from J, the junction kept 3 bases outside the gene matches. This CDR3 contains 17 residues.

V usage is TRBV5-1 and J usage is TRBJ1-1; weak D call: TRBD1 (6 bases). The CDR3 length is 15 residues. V lost 5 bases, J lost 6 bases, and 20 bases lay in between. Germline V gene data show CDR1 as SGHRS and CDR2 as YFSETQ. Here the CDR3 reads CASSHMDRMKPEAFF. CDR3 in DNA: TGCGCCAGCAGTCATATGGACAGAATGAAGCCTGAAGCTTTCTTT.

This clone was seen once. V usage is TRBV19 and J usage is TRBJ2-3; TRBD1 matches at 7 bases. Unmatched junction bases numbered 5, after V lost 3 bases and J lost 2 bases. The CDR3 totals 15 residues. The germline gives CDR1 LNHDA, CDR2 SQIVND (reference sequence). The CDR3 here is CASSMGQRITDTQYF. For the CDR3, the DNA is TGTGCCAGTAGTATGGGACAGCGAATCACAGATACGCAGTATTTT. Full variable domain (missing parts from reference TRBV19 and TRBJ2-3): DGGITQSPKYLFRKEGQNVTLSCEQNLNHDAMYWYRQDPGQGLRLIYYSQIVNDFQKGDIAEGYSVSREKKESFPLTVTSAQKNPTAFYLCASSMGQRITDTQYFGPGTRLTVL.

The chain combines TRBV28 with TRBJ1-2, with unresolved D. Germline V gene data show CDR1 as MDHEN and CDR2 as SYDVKM. CDR3 length: 15 amino acids. Trimming cost V 4 bases and J 5 bases, with 17 bases left between them. CDR3 region: CASSSLARVPYGYTF. The CDR3 DNA reads as TGTGCCAGCAGTTCTTTAGCCCGGGTCCCTTATGGCTACACCTTC.

The gene calls are TRBV6-5 and TRBJ1-1; TRBD1 matches at 9 bases. Germline lookup yields CDR1 MNHEY and CDR2 SVGAGI. With 5 bases clipped from V and 3 bases from J, the junction kept 7 bases outside the gene matches. The CDR3 consists of 15 residues. The CDR3 reads CASSQTGTGYTEAFF. The CDR3, as DNA: TGTGCCAGCAGTCAGACCGGGACAGGGTACACTGAAGCTTTCTTT.

The chain is built from TRBV23-1 and TRBJ2-1; the match to TRBD1 covers 9 bases. TRBV23-1 is identified as an open reading frame with a role that is uncertain. V trimming: 7 bases; J trimming: 15 bases; junction bases outside the gene matches: 13. This CDR3 spans 13 amino acids. In nucleotides, the CDR3 is TGCGCCAGCACTTCAACAGGGGGCGGGAATGGGTTCTTC. Amino acids: CASTSTGGGNGFF.